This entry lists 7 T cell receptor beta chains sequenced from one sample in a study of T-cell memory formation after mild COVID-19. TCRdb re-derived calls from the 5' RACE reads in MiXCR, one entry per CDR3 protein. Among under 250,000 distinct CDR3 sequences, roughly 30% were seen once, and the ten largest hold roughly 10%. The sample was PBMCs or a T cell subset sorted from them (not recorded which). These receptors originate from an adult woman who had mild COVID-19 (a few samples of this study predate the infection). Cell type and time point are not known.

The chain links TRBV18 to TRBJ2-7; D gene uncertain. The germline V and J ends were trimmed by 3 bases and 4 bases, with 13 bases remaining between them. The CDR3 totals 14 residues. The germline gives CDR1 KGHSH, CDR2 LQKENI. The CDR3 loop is CASSPGSTAYEQYF. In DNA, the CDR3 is TGTGCCAGCTCACCGGGCAGCACTGCTTACGAGCAGTACTTC.

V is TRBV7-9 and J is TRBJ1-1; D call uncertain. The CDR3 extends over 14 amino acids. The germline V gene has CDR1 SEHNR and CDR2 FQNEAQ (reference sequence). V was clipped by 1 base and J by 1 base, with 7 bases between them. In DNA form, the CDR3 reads TGTGCCAGCAGCTTAGTGGCAGCGAACACTGAAGCTTTCTTT. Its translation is CASSLVAANTEAFF.

The CDR3 region has the DNA TGTGCCAGCAGCTCAACCTGGACAGGGCGGGTAGCTTTCTTT. Translating gives CASSSTWTGRVAFF. The V gene is TRBV9, the J gene TRBJ1-1; 8 nucleotides align to TRBD1. The CDR3 contains 14 residues. The V gene end was trimmed by 4 bases and the J gene end by 10 bases; junction bases not matched to a gene: 12. CDR1 SGDLS and CDR2 YYNGEE come from the germline V gene.

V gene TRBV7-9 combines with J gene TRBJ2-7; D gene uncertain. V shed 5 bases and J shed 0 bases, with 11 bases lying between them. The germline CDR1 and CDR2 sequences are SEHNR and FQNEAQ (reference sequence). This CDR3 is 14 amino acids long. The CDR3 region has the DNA TGTGCCAGCAGCCCCGCTTTACTCTCCTACGAGCAGTACTTC. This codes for CASSPALLSYEQYF. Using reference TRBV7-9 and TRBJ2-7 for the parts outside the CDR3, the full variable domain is DTGVSQNPRHKITKRGQNVTFRCDPISEHNRLYWYRQTLGQGPEFLTYFQNEAQLEKSRLLSDRFSAERPKGSFSTLEIQRTEQGDSAMYLCASSPALLSYEQYFGPGTRLTVT.

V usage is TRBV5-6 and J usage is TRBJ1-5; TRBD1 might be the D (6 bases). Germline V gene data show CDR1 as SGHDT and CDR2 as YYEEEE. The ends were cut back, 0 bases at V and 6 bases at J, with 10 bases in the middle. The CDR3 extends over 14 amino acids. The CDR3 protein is CASSLAGVGQPQHF. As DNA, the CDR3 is TGTGCCAGCAGCTTGGCAGGGGTGGGTCAGCCCCAGCATTTT.

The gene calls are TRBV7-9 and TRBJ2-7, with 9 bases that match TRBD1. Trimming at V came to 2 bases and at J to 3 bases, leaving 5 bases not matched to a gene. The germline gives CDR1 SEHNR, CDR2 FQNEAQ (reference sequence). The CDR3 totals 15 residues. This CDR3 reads CASSLYRDRDYEQYF. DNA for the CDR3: TGTGCCAGCAGCTTATACCGGGACAGGGACTACGAGCAGTACTTC.

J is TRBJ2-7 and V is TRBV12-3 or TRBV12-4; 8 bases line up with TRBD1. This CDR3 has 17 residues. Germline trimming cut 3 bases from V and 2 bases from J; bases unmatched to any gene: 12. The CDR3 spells CASSFSQGAQGPYEQYF. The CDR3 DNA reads TGTGCCAGCAGTTTCAGCCAGGGGGCCCAAGGGCCCTACGAGCAGTACTTC.